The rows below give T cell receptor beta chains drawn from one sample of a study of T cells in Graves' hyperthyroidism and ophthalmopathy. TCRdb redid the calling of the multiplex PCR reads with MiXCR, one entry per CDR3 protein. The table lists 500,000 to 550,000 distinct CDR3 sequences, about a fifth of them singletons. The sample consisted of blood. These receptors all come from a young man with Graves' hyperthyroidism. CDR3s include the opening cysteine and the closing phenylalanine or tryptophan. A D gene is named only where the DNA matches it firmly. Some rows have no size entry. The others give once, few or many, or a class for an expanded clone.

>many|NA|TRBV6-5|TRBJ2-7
TGTGCCAGCAGTTCCAAACCGTCCTACGAGCAGTACTTC
CASSSKPSYEQYF
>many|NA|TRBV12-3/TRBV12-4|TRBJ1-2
TGTGCCAGCAGACTGCTCCGGGACCGCCTCGGAGGCTACACCTTC
CASRLLRDRLGGYTF
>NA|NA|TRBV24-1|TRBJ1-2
TGTGCCACCAGTGGCGGCGGGGCGAACTATGGCTACACCTTC
CATSGGGANYGYTF
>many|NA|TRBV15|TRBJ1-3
TGTGCCACCAGCCCGAGGGGGTCTGGAAACACCATATATTTT
CATSPRGSGNTIYF
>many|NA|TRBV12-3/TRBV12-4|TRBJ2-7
TGTGCCAGCAGGGGGGCGAGGACCTACGAGCAGTACTTC
CASRGARTYEQYF
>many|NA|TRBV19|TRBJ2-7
TGTGCCAGTAGTATAGGGCAGGTCTACGAGCAGTACTTC
CASSIGQVYEQYF
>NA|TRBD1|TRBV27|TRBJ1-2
TGTGCCAGCAGTTTATCGGCGACAGGGGCCAGAAACTATGGCTACACCTTC
CASSLSATGARNYGYTF
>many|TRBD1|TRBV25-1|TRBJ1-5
TGTGCCAGCAGTGAATATGACAGGGGGGAGCCCCAGCATTTT
CASSEYDRGEPQHF
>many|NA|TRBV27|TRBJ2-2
TGTGCCAGCAGCCTCTCCGGGCTGAACACCGGGGAGCTGTTTTTT
CASSLSGLNTGELFF
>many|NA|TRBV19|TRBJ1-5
TGTGCCAGAACACAGTTTGTACGGGGGGGGGATAGCAATCAGCCCCAGCATTTT
CARTQFVRGGDSNQPQHF
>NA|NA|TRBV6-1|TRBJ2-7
TGTGCCAGCAGTGAGGGAGGTGGGGGTTCGGACGAGCAGTACTTC
CASSEGGGGSDEQYF
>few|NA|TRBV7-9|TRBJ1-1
TGTGCCAGCAGAGGGGGGTCCAACACTGAAGCTTTCTTT
CASRGGSNTEAFF
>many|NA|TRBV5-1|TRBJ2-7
TGCGCCAGCAGCTTGGGGCCTATCTACGAGCAGTACTTC
CASSLGPIYEQYF
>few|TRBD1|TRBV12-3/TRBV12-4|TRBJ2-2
TGTGCCAGCAGTCCTCGGACAGGGAGAGTCACCGGGGAGCTGTTTTTT
CASSPRTGRVTGELFF
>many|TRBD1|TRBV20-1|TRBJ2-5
TGCAGTGCGGGACAGCCAGAGACCCAGTACTTC
CSAGQPETQYF